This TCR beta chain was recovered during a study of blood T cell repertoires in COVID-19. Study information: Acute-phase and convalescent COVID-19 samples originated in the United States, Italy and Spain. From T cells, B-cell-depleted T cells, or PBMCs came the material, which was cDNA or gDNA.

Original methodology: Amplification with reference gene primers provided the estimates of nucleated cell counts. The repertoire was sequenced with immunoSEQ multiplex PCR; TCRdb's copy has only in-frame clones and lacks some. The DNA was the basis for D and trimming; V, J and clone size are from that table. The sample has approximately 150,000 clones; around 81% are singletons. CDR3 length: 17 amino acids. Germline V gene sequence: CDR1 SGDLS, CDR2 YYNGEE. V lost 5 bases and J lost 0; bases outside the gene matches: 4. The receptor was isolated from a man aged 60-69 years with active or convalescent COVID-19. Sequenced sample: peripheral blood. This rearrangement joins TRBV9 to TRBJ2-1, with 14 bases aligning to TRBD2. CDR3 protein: CASRPGTSGGSYNEQFF. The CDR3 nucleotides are TGTGCCAGCAGACCCGGGACTAGCGGGGGCTCCTACAATGAGCAGTTCTTC.